In its sample, the clone carrying this TCR beta chain was seen a few times. TCRdb redid the calling of the RT-PCR reads with MiXCR, one entry per CDR3 protein. The data show about 680,000 distinct CDR3 sequences, approximately 14% seen once. The V gene's germline CDR1 is SGHAT and CDR2 FQNNGV. The CDR3 totals 13 residues. Trimming shortened V by 1 base and J by 3 bases, and 7 bases separated the two germline ends. The origin of this receptor is a female donor in good health, serving as a healthy control. What was sequenced was memory CD4+ T cells from blood. V is TRBV11-2 and J is TRBJ2-7; the D is unclear. Here the CDR3 DNA reads TGTGCCAGCAGCTTAGGAGCCAACTACGAGCAGTACTTC. Protein: CASSLGANYEQYF.